This T cell receptor beta chain was identified in a study of T cells in Graves' hyperthyroidism and ophthalmopathy. Study-wide results and limits: Clonotypes that were expanded in thyroid above 0.001 mostly appeared in blood too.

Clinical symptoms, serum thyroxine, TRAb, thyroid ultrasound and orbital computed tomography informed diagnoses. RNA transcripts provided the source from which TCR beta CDR3 regions were amplified. Primed by the HTBI set, a first-round RT-PCR was run on the TCR CDR3. TCRdb ran MiXCR on the multiplex PCR reads and lists one entry per CDR3 protein. The sample has about 640,000 distinct CDR3 sequences, less than 25% seen once. This clonotype has ten or more counts. Its cognate antigen is unknown. CDR3 size: 13 residues. CDR1 is MDHEN, CDR2 SYDVKM, per germline. V was clipped by 10 bases and J by 8 bases, with 20 bases between them.

This receptor was taken from a man aged 25-40 years with Graves' ophthalmopathy. The chain links TRBV28 to TRBJ1-1; the D gene is possibly TRBD1 (5 bases). Sequencing was performed on blood. In DNA, the CDR3 is TGTGCCACCACCGGGCCCCAGGGAGGGGAAGCTTTCTTT. This sequence encodes CATTGPQGGEAFF.